These T cell receptor beta chains were read from a single sample in a study of cytomegalovirus exposure and HLA in healthy donors. Produced via immunoSEQ multiplex PCR; TCRdb's table is partial and in-frame only. The table shows 84,000 or so clones, with less than 65% occurring only once. The sequenced sample was PBMCs. The receptors shown here come from a woman aged 30 to 39 in good health and CMV-seropositive. The CDR3 runs from the conserved cysteine through the conserved F or W. D genes are given only for firm matches. The listing skips clone size in some rows; elsewhere it reads once, few, many or a size class.

V	J	D	size	CDR3	DNA
TRBV6-5	TRBJ2-3	TRBD2	-	CASSYSTSGDTQYF	TGTGCCAGCAGTTACTCGACTAGCGGGGATACGCAGTATTTT
TRBV28	TRBJ2-7	TRBD1	once	CASSLTGGMREQYF	TGTGCCAGCAGTTTGACAGGGGGCATGAGAGAGCAGTACTTC
TRBV27	TRBJ1-6	-	-	CASSWDTRGNSPLHF	TGTGCCAGCAGCTGGGACACCCGAGGGAATTCACCCCTCCACTTT
TRBV25-1	TRBJ2-1	TRBD1	-	CASSERVGQAWDEQFF	TGTGCCAGCAGTGAGAGAGTAGGACAGGCTTGGGATGAGCAGTTCTTC
TRBV5-1	TRBJ1-1	-	-	CASSPGVMNTEAFF	TGCGCCAGCAGCCCCGGGGTGATGAACACTGAAGCTTTCTTT
TRBV7-2	TRBJ2-2	-	few	CASSFRVRTGELFF	TGTGCCAGCAGCTTCCGAGTGAGGACCGGGGAGCTGTTTTTT
TRBV4-2	TRBJ1-4	-	-	CASSQGLNNEKLFF	TGTGCCAGCAGCCAGGGACTCAATAATGAAAAACTGTTCTTT
TRBV29-1	TRBJ1-5	-	-	CSVESGLGQPQHF	TGCAGCGTTGAATCAGGTCTTGGTCAGCCCCAGCATTTT
TRBV28	TRBJ2-7	-	-	CASSLTVKNEQYF	TGTGCCAGCAGTTTGACAGTGAAGAACGAGCAGTACTTC
TRBV14	TRBJ1-4	-	-	CASSQDFGSTNEKLFF	TGTGCCAGCAGCCAAGATTTCGGGTCAACTAATGAAAAACTGTTTTTT
TRBV7-6	TRBJ2-5	-	few	CASSRNQGGTETQYF	TGTGCCAGCAGCCGGAATCAGGGGGGAACGGAGACCCAGTACTTC
TRBV5-4	TRBJ1-1	-	-	CASSGRGLGTEAFF	TGTGCCAGCAGCGGAAGGGGTTTGGGCACTGAAGCTTTCTTT
TRBV13	TRBJ2-1	TRBD1	-	CASSYRAPRDSGYNEQFF	TGTGCCAGCAGCTATAGGGCTCCCCGGGACAGTGGGTACAATGAGCAGTTCTTC
TRBV7-2	TRBJ1-1	-	-	CASSLWGDVNTEAFF	TGTGCCAGCAGCTTATGGGGGGATGTGAACACTGAAGCTTTCTTT
TRBV6-1	TRBJ1-2	-	-	CASNPTNFYGYTF	TGTGCCAGCAACCCGACAAACTTCTATGGCTACACCTTC
TRBV4-1	TRBJ1-1	TRBD1	-	CASSQELAGGTEAFF	TGCGCCAGCAGCCAAGAATTGGCAGGGGGCACTGAAGCTTTCTTT
TRBV4-1	TRBJ2-7	-	-	CASSQDTRDEQYF	TGCGCCAGCAGCCAAGACACCAGGGACGAGCAGTACTTC
TRBV7-3	TRBJ2-4	TRBD2	-	CASSLTSGGAEAKNIQYF	TGTGCCAGCAGCTTAACTAGCGGGGGGGCCGAAGCTAAAAACATTCAGTACTTC
TRBV4-3	TRBJ1-3	-	-	CASSQVLSGNTIYF	TGCGCCAGCAGCCAAGTCCTCTCTGGAAACACCATATATTTT
TRBV6-6	TRBJ1-5	TRBD1	-	CASSWDRANQPQHF	TGTGCCAGCAGTTGGGACAGGGCCAATCAGCCCCAGCATTTT
TRBV27	TRBJ2-5	-	-	CASSPLLTGVGETQYF	TGTGCCAGCAGCCCTCTCCTGACGGGGGTTGGGGAGACCCAGTACTTC
TRBV9	TRBJ1-2	-	once	CASSGHRARGKTTF	TGTGCCAGCAGCGGACACAGGGCAAGGGGGAAAACCACCTTC
TRBV28	TRBJ2-2	-	-	CASSPGGTVNTGELFF	TGTGCCAGCAGTCCGGGGGGGACAGTGAACACCGGGGAGCTGTTTTTT
TRBV28	TRBJ1-3	-	-	CASSLSLGTYSGNTIYF	TGTGCCAGCAGTTTATCCCTGGGGACTTACTCTGGAAACACCATATATTTT
TRBV7-9	TRBJ2-7	TRBD1	-	CASSFGTDTYEQYF	TGTGCCAGCAGCTTCGGGACAGACACCTACGAGCAGTACTTC
TRBV19	TRBJ2-7	TRBD2	-	CASNRGGAPYEQYF	TGTGCCAGTAATCGGGGGGGAGCACCCTACGAGCAGTACTTC
TRBV10-2	TRBJ2-5	TRBD2	few	CASSEFIAGIGEGVTQYF	TGCGCCAGCAGTGAGTTCATAGCGGGGATCGGGGAAGGAGTGACCCAGTACTTC
TRBV5-1	TRBJ1-1	TRBD1	few	CASSTRDRGYAFF	TGCGCCAGCAGCACCCGGGACAGGGGGTATGCTTTCTTT
TRBV6-5	TRBJ1-1	-	-	CASRSVVNTEAFF	TGTGCCAGCAGATCGGTGGTGAACACTGAAGCTTTCTTT
TRBV18	TRBJ1-4	TRBD1	-	CASSPLGTVVTEKLFF	TGTGCCAGCTCACCCCTCGGGACAGTTGTTACTGAAAAACTGTTTTTT
TRBV25-1	TRBJ2-7	-	-	CASRPTGSTYEQYF	TGTGCCAGCCGACCGACAGGTTCCACCTACGAGCAGTACTTC
TRBV5-5	TRBJ1-4	TRBD1	-	CASSYTPGTGDEKLFF	TGTGCCAGCAGCTATACGCCCGGGACAGGGGATGAAAAACTGTTTTTT
TRBV5-1	TRBJ1-1	TRBD1	once	CASSSGGTENTEAFF	TGTGCCAGCAGCTCGGGGGGGACAGAGAACACTGAAGCTTTCTTT
TRBV6-4	TRBJ1-5	-	-	CASTVRGGLRSNQPQHF	TGTGCCAGCACTGTCCGGGGAGGGTTGAGGAGCAATCAGCCCCAGCATTTT
TRBV7-2	TRBJ1-6	-	-	CASSQRQNSPLHF	TGTGCCAGCAGCCAACGACAGAATTCACCCCTCCACTTT
TRBV2	TRBJ2-7	-	-	CASSQDFYEQYF	TGTGCCAGCAGTCAGGACTTCTACGAGCAGTACTTC
TRBV4-3	TRBJ2-5	-	-	CASSPGLTETQYF	TGCGCCAGCAGCCCCGGACTCACAGAGACCCAGTACTTC
TRBV7-9	TRBJ2-5	-	-	CASSVIEETQYF	TGTGCCAGCAGCGTCATTGAAGAGACCCAGTACTTC
TRBV10-3	TRBJ2-7	-	few	CAISDSGSSSYEQYF	TGTGCCATCAGTGATTCAGGGTCGAGCTCCTACGAGCAGTACTTC
TRBV2	TRBJ1-6	-	-	CASSADMSSYNSPLHF	TGTGCCAGCAGCGCGGACATGAGCTCCTATAATTCACCCCTCCACTTT
TRBV18	TRBJ1-1	TRBD1	-	CASSRMTGLDTEAFF	TGTGCCAGCTCACGAATGACAGGGTTGGACACTGAAGCTTTCTTT
TRBV7-3	TRBJ2-1	TRBD2	few	CASSWGLAAYNEQFF	TGTGCCAGCAGCTGGGGACTAGCGGCCTACAATGAGCAGTTCTTC
TRBV6-5	TRBJ2-7	-	few	CASSMTGTYEQYF	TGTGCCAGCAGTATGACAGGAACCTACGAGCAGTACTTC
TRBV7-2	TRBJ2-7	TRBD2	-	CASSLGSRGGNEQYF	TGTGCCAGCAGCTTAGGCTCGCGGGGGGGTAACGAGCAGTACTTC
TRBV5-1	TRBJ2-7	TRBD2	-	CASSSPGGYEQYF	TGCGCCAGCAGTTCCCCGGGAGGCTACGAGCAGTACTTC
TRBV7-9	TRBJ2-2	-	-	CASSARGTTNTGELFF	TGTGCCAGCAGCGCGCGGGGGACAACGAACACCGGGGAGCTGTTTTTT
TRBV28	TRBJ2-5	TRBD1	-	CASSTGGTGQETQYF	TGTGCCAGCAGCACCGGAGGGACAGGGCAAGAGACCCAGTACTTC
TRBV5-1	TRBJ2-5	TRBD1	few	CASIPDRGGRETQYF	TGCGCCAGCATCCCGGACAGGGGCGGTAGGGAGACCCAGTACTTC
TRBV6-5	TRBJ1-6	-	-	CASSYSTGSFSPLHF	TGTGCCAGCAGTTACTCGACAGGTTCTTTTTCACCCCTCCACTTT
TRBV6-5	TRBJ1-1	-	-	CASSLTGLSEAFF	TGTGCCAGCAGCCTTACAGGGTTATCTGAAGCTTTCTTT
TRBV11-3	TRBJ2-7	-	-	CASSLYYEQYF	TGTGCCAGCAGCTTATATTACGAGCAGTACTTC
TRBV11-2	TRBJ2-3	TRBD2	-	CASSFTSGGGSDTQYF	TGTGCCAGCAGCTTTACTAGCGGGGGAGGCTCAGATACGCAGTATTTT
TRBV6-1	TRBJ2-1	TRBD1	few	CASSEGTGTGANEQFF	TGTGCCAGCAGTGAGGGGACCGGGACAGGGGCTAATGAGCAGTTCTTC
TRBV11-1	TRBJ1-1	-	-	CASSMWGDTEAFF	TGTGCCAGCAGCATGTGGGGGGACACTGAAGCTTTCTTT
TRBV19	TRBJ1-5	-	-	CASTKGASGNQPQHF	TGTGCCAGTACCAAGGGAGCTAGTGGCAATCAGCCCCAGCATTTT